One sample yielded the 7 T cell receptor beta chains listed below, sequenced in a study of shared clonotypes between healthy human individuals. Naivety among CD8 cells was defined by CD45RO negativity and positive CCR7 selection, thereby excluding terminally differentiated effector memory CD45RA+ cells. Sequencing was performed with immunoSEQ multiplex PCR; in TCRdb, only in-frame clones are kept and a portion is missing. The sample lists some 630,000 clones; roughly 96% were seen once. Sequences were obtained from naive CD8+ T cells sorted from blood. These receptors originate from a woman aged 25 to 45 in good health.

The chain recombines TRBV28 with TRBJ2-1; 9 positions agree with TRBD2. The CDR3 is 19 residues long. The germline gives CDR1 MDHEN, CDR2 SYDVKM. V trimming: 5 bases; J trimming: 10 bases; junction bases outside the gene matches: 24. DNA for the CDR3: TGTGCCAGCAGTCCACGAGGGATAGCGGGAGACCCCGTTAAGGGCGAGCAGTTCTTC. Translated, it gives CASSPRGIAGDPVKGEQFF.

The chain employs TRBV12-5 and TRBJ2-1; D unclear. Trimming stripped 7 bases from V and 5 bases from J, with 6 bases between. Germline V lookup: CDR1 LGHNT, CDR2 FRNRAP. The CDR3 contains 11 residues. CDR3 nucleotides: TGTGCTAGTGCGGCGGACAATGAGCAGTTCTTC. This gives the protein CASAADNEQFF. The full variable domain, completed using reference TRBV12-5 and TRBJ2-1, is DARVTQTPRHKVTEMGQEVTMRCQPILGHNTVFWYRQTMMQGLELLAYFRNRAPLDDSGMPKDRFSAEMPDATLATLKIQPSEPRDSAVYFCASAADNEQFFGPGTRLTVL.

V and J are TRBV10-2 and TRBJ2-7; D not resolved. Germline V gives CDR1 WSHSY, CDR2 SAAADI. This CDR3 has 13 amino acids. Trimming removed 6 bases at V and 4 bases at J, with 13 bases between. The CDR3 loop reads CASRDGLSYEQYF. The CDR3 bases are TGCGCCAGCAGAGACGGTCTTTCGTACGAGCAGTACTTC.

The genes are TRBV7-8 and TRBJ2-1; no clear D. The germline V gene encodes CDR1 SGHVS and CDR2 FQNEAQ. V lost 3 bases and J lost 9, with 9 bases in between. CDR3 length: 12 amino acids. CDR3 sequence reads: CASSFDGREQFF. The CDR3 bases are TGTGCCAGCAGCTTTGATGGGCGTGAGCAGTTCTTC.

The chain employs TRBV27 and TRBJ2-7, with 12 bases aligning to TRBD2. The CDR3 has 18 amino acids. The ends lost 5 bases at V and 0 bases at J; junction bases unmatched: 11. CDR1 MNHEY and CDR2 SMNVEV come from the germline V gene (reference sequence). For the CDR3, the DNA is TGTGCCAGCAGTCCTCTCCCCTTGACTAGCGGGAGCTCCTACGAGCAGTACTTC. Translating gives CASSPLPLTSGSSYEQYF.

In DNA, the CDR3 is TGCGCCAGCAGCCCGGGACTAGCGGGAGGGAACGACGAGCAGTACTTC. It codes for CASSPGLAGGNDEQYF. The chain is built from TRBV5-1 and TRBJ2-7, with 16 nucleotides matching TRBD2. The ends lost 4 bases at V and 5 bases at J; junction bases unmatched: 6. The germline CDR1 and CDR2 sequences are SGHRS and YFSETQ. The CDR3 covers 16 residues.

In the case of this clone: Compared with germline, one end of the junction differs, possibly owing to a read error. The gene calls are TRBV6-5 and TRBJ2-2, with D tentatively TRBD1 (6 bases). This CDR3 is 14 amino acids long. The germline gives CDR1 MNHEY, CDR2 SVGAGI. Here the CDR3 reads CASNLGQTTRELFF. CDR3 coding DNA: TGTGCCAGCAATCTAGGACAGACCACCAGGGAGCTGTTTTTT.